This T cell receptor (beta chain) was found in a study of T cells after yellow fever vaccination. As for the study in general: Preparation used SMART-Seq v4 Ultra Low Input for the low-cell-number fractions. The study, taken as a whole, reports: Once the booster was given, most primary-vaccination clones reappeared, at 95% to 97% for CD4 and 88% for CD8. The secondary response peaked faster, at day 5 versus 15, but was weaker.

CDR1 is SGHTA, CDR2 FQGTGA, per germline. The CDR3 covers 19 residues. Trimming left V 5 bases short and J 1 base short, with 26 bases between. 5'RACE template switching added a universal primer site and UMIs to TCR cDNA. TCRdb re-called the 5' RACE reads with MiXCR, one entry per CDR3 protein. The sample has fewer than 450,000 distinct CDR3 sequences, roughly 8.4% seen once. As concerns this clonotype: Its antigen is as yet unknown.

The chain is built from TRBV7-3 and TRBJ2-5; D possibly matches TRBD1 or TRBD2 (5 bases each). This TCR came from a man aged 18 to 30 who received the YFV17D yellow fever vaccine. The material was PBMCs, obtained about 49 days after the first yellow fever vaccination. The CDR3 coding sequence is TGTGCCAGCAGCCGTAACCCCCCTTCCGGGACGCTTTTCCAAGAGACCCAGTACTTC. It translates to CASSRNPPSGTLFQETQYF.